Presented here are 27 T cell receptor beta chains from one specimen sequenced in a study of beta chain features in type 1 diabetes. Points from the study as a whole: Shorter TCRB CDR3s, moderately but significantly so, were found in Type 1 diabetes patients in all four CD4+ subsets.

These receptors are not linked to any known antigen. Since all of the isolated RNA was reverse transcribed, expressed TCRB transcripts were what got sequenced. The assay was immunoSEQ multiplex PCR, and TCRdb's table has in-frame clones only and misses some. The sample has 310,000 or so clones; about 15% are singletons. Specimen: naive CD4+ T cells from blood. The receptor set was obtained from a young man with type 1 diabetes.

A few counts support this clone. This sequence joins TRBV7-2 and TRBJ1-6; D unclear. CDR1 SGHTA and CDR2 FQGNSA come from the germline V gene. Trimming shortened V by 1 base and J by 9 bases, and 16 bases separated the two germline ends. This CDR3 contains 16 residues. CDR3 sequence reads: CASSLGPAGGRSPLHF. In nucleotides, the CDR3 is TGTGCCAGCAGCTTAGGCCCCGCGGGAGGGCGTTCACCCCTCCACTTT.

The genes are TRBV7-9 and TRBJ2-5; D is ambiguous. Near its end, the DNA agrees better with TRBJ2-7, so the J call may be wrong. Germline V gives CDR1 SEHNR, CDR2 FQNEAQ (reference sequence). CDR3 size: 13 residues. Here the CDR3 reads CASSSDTSYEQYF. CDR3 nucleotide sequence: TGTGCCAGCAGCTCCGACACCTCCTACGAGCAGTACTTC.

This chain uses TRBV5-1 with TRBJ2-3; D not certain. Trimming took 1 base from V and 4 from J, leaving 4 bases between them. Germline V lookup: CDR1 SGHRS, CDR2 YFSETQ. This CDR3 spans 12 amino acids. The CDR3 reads CASSLTADTQYF. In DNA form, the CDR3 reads TGCGCCAGCAGCTTGACGGCAGATACGCAGTATTTT. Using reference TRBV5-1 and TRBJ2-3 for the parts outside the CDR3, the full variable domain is KAGVTQTPRYLIKTRGQQVTLSCSPISGHRSVSWYQQTPGQGLQFLFEYFSETQRNKGNFPGRFSGRQFSNSRSEMNVSTLELGDSALYLCASSLTADTQYFGPGTRLTVL.

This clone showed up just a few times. As DNA, the CDR3 is TGCAGTGCTAGAGGCCTAGCGAACCAGTACTTC. It translates to CSARGLANQYF. This rearrangement joins TRBV20-1 to TRBJ2-4, with a possible D match to TRBD2 (6 bases). V shed 1 base and J shed 13 bases, with 11 bases lying between them. Germline V CDR1 and CDR2: DFQATT, SNEGSKA (reference sequence). The length of the CDR3 is 11 residues.

The CDR3 DNA reads TGTGCCAGCAGCTTAAATCAGTATTACACCGGGGAGCTGTTTTTT. Translation: CASSLNQYYTGELFF. The gene calls are TRBV11-2 and TRBJ2-2; D gene ambiguous. The V end lost 2 bases, the J end lost 3 bases, and 10 bases lay between the germline ends. The germline CDR1 and CDR2 sequences are SGHAT and FQNNGV. The CDR3 consists of 15 residues.

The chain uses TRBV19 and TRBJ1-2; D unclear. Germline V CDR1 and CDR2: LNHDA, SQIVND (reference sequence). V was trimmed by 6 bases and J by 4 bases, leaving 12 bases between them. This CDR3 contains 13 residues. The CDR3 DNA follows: TGTGCCAGTAGCCCTGGAGAGTCCTATGGCTACACCTTC. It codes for CASSPGESYGYTF.

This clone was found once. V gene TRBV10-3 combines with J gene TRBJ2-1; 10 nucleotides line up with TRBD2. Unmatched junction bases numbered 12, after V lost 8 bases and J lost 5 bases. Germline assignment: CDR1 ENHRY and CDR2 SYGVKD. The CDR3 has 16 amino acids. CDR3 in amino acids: CAIRRSGGWTHNEQFF. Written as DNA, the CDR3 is TGTGCCATCCGTCGTAGCGGGGGGTGGACCCACAATGAGCAGTTCTTC.

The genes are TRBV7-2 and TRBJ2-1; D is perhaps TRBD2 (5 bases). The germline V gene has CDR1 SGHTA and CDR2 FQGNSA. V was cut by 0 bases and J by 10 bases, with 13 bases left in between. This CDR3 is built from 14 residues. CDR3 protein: CASSLASPRGEQFF. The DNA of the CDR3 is TGTGCCAGCAGCTTAGCGTCACCCCGCGGGGAGCAGTTCTTC.

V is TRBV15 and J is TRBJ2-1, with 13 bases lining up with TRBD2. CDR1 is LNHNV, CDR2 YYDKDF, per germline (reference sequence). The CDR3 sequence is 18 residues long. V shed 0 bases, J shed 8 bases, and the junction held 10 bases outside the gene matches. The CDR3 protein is CATSRELPGLAGFDEQFF. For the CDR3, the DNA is TGTGCCACCAGCAGAGAGCTACCGGGACTAGCGGGATTTGATGAGCAGTTCTTC.

CDR3 DNA sequence: TGTGCCAGCAGTACCATTAGCGGGAGGGCCCTCGTTATCCAGTATTTT. Protein: CASSTISGRALVIQYF. The V and J genes are TRBV27 and TRBJ2-3; TRBD2 agrees at 11 bases. V was pared by 5 bases and J by 12 bases, with 16 bases of the junction left unmatched. The CDR3 contains 16 residues. The germline gives CDR1 MNHEY, CDR2 SMNVEV (reference sequence).

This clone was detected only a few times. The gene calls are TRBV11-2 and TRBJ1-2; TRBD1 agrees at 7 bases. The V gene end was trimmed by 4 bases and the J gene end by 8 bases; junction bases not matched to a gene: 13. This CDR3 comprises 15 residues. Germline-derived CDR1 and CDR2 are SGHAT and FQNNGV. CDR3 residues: CASSSLQGSVRGYTF. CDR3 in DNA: TGTGCCAGCAGCTCATTACAGGGGTCGGTACGGGGCTACACCTTC.

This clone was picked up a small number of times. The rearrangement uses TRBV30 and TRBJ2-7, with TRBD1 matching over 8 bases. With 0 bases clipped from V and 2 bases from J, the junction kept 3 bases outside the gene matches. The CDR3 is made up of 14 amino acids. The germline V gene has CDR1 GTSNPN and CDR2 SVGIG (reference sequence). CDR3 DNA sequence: TGTGCCTGGAGTGTTCAGGGGGCCACCTACGAGCAGTACTTC. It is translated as CAWSVQGATYEQYF.

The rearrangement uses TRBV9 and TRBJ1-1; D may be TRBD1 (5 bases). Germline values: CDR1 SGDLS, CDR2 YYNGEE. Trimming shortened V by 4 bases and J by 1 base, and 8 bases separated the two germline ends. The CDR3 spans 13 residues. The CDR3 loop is CASSLDRNTEAFF. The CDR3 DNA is TGTGCCAGCAGCCTTGACAGGAACACTGAAGCTTTCTTT.

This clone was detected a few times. DNA of the CDR3: TGTGCCAGCTCACCAACAGGGGGTGGCTACACCTTC. Amino acid sequence: CASSPTGGGYTF. The chain carries TRBV18 and TRBJ1-2; 8 bases are shared with TRBD1. The CDR3 covers 12 residues. Unmatched junction bases numbered 0, after V lost 2 bases and J lost 7 bases. Germline V gene sequence: CDR1 KGHSH, CDR2 LQKENI.

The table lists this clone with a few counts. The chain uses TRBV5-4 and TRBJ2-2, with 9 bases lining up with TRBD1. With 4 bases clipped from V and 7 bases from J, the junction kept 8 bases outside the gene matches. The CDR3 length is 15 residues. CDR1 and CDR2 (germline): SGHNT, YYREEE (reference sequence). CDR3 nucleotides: TGTGCCAGCAGCGCTAGCCGGGACAGGGACGGGGAGCTGTTTTTT. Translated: CASSASRDRDGELFF.

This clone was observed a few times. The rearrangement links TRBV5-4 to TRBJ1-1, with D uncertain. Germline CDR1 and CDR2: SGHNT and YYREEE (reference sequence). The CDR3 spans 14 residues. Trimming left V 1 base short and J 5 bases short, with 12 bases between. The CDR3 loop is CASSLLGVGTEAFF. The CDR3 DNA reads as TGTGCCAGCAGCTTGCTGGGAGTCGGGACTGAAGCTTTCTTT.

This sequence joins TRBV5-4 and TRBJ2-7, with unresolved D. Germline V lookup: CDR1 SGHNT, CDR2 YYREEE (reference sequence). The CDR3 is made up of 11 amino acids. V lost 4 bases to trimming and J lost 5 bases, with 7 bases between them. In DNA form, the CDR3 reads TGTGCCAGCAGCGGAGAGCACGAGCAGTACTTC. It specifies CASSGEHEQYF.

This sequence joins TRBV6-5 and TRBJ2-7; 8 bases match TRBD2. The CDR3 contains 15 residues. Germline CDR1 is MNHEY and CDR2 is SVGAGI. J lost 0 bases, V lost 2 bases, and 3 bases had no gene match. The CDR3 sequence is CASSYTSGSSYEQYF. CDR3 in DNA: TGTGCCAGCAGTTACACTAGCGGATCCTCCTACGAGCAGTACTTC.

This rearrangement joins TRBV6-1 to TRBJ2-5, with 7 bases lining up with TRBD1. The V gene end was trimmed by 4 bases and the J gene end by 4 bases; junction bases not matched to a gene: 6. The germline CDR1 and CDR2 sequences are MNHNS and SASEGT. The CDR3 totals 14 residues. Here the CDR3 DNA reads TGTGCCAGCAGTGGGCAGACAGGGCTAGAGACCCAGTACTTC. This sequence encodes CASSGQTGLETQYF.

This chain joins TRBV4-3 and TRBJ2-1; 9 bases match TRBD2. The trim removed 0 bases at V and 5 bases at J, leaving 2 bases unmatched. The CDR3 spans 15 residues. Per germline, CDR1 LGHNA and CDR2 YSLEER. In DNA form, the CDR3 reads TGCGCCAGCAGCCAAGATAAGCGGGGGGACAATGAGCAGTTCTTC. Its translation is CASSQDKRGDNEQFF.

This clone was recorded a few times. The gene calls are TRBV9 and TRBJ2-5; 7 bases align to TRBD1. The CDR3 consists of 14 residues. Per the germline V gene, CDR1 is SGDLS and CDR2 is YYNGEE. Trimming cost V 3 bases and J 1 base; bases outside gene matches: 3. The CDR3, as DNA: TGTGCCAGCAGCGAGGGGGCAACCCAAGAGACCCAGTACTTC. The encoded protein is CASSEGATQETQYF.

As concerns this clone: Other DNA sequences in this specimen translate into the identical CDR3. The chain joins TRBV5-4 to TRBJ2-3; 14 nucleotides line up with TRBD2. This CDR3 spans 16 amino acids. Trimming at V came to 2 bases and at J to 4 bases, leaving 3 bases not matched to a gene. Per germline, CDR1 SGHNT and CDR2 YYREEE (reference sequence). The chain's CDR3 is CASSLGLAGGADTQYF. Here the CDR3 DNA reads TGTGCCAGCAGCTTAGGACTAGCGGGAGGCGCAGATACGCAGTATTTT.

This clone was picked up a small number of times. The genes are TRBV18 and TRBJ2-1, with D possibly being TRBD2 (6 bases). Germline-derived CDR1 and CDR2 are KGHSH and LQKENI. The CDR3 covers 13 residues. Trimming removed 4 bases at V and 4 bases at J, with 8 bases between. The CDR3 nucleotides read TGTGCCAGCTCACGCGGGGCGTACAATGAGCAGTTCTTC. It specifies CASSRGAYNEQFF.

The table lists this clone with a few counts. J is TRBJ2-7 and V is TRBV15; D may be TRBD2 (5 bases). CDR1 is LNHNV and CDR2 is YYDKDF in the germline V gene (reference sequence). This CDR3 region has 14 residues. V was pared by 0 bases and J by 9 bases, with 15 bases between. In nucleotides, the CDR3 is TGTGCCACCAGCAGAGATGTTGAGGCGGGCTTGCAGTACTTC. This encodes CATSRDVEAGLQYF.

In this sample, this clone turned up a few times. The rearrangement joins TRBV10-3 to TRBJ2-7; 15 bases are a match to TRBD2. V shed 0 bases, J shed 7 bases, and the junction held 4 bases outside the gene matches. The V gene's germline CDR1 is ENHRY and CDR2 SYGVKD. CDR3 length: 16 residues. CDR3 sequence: CAISESGLAGGREQYF. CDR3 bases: TGTGCCATCAGTGAGTCGGGACTAGCGGGGGGCCGGGAGCAGTACTTC.

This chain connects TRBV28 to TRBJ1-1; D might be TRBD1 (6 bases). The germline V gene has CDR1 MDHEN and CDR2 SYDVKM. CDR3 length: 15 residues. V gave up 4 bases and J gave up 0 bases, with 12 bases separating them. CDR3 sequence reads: CASSWAGALNTEAFF. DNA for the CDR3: TGTGCCAGCAGTTGGGCAGGGGCACTGAACACTGAAGCTTTCTTT. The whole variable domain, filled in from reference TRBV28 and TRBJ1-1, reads DVKVTQSSRYLVKRTGEKVFLECVQDMDHENMFWYRQDPGLGLRLIYFSYDVKMKEKGDIPEGYSVSREKKERFSLILESASTNQTSMYLCASSWAGALNTEAFFGQGTRLTVV.

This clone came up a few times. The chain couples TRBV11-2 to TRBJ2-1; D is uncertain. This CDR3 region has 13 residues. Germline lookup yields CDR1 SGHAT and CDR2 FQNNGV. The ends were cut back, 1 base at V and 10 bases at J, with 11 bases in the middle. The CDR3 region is CASSLAPREEQFF. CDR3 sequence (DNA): TGTGCCAGCAGCTTAGCCCCTCGAGAGGAGCAGTTCTTC. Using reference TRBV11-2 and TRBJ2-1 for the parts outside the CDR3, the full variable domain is EAGVAQSPRYKIIEKRQSVAFWCNPISGHATLYWYQQILGQGPKLLIQFQNNGVVDDSQLPKDRFSAERLKGVDSTLKIQPAKLEDSAVYLCASSLAPREEQFFGPGTRLTVL.